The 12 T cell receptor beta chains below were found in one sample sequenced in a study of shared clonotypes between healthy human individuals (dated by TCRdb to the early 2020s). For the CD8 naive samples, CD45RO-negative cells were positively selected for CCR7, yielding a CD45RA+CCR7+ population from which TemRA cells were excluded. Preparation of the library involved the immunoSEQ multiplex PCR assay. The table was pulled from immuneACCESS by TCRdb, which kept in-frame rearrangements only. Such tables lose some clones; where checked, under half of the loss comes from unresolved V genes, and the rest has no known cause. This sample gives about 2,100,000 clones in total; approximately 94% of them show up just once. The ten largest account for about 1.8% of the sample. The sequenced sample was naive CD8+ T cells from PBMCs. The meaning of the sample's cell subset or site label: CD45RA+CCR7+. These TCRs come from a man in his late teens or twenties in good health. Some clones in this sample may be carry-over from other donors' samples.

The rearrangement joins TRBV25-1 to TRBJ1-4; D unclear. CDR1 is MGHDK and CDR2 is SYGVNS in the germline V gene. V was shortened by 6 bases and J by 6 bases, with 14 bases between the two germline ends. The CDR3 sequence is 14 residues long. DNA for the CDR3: TGTGCCAGCAGGCCCGGACGATTCGATGAAAAACTGTTTTTT. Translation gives CASRPGRFDEKLFF.

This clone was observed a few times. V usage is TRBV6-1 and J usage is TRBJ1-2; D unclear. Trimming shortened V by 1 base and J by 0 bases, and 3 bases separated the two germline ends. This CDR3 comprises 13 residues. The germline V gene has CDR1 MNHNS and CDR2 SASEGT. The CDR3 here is CASSEETNYGYTF. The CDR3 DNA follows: TGTGCCAGCAGTGAAGAGACTAACTATGGCTACACCTTC.

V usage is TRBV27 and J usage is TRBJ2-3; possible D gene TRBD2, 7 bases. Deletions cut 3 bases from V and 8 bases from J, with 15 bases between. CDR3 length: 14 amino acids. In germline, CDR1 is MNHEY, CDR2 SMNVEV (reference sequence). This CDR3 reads CASSLGGGRSTQYF. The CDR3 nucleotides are TGTGCCAGCAGTTTGGGGGGGGGCCGGAGTACGCAGTATTTT.

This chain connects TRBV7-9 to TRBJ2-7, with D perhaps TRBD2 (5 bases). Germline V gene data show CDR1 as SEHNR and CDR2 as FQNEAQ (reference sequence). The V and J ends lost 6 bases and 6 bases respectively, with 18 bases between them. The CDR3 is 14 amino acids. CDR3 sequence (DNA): TGTGCCAGCAGACCCCCGGATGGCGAGGGCGAGCAGTACTTC. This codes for CASRPPDGEGEQYF.

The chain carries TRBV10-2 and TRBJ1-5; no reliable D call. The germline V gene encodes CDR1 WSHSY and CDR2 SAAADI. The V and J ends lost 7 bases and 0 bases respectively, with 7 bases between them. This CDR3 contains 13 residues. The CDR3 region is CASTDYSNQPQHF. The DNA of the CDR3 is TGCGCCAGCACGGATTATAGCAATCAGCCCCAGCATTTT.

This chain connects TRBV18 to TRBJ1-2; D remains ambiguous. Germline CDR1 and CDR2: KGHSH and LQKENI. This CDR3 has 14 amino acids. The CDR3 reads CVWAGPRTNYGYTF. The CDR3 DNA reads TGTGTGTGGGCAGGCCCCAGGACTAACTATGGCTACACCTTC.

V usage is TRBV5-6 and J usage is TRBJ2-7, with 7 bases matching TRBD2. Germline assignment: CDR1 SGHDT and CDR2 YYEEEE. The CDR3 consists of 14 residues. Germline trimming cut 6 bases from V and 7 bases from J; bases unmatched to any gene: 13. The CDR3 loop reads CASTLIRGRVEQYF. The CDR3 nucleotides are TGTGCCAGCACGCTCATACGGGGGAGGGTTGAGCAGTACTTC.

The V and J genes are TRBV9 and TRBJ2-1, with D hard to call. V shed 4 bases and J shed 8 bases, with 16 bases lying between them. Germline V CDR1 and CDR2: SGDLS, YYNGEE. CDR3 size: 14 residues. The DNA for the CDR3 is TGTGCCAGCAGCCCAAGGACCAATAGGGATGAGCAGTTCTTC. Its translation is CASSPRTNRDEQFF.

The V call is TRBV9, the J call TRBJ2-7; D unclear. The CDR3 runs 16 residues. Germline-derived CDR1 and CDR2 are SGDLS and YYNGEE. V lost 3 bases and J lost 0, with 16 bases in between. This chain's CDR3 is CASSADKGGYSYEQYF. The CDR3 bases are TGTGCCAGCAGCGCCGATAAGGGCGGATACTCCTACGAGCAGTACTTC. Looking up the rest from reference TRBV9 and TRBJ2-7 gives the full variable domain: DSGVTQTPKHLITATGQRVTLRCSPRSGDLSVYWYQQSLDQGLQFLIQYYNGEERAKGNILERFSAQQFPDLHSELNLSSLELGDSALYFCASSADKGGYSYEQYFGPGTRLTVT.

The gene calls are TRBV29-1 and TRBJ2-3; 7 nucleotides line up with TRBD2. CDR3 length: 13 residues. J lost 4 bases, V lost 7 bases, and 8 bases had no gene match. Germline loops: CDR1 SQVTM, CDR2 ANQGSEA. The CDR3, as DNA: TGCAGCGCTTGGGGGGGGTCATCAGATACGCAGTATTTT. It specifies CSAWGGSSDTQYF.

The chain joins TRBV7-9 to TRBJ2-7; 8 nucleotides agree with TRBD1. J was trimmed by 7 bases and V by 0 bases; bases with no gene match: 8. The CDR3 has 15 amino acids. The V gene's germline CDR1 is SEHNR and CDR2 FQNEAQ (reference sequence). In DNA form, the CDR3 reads TGTGCCAGCAGCTTAGCCGGGACAGGACTCTTGGAGCAGTACTTC. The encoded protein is CASSLAGTGLLEQYF. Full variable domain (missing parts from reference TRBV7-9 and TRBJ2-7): DTGVSQNPRHKITKRGQNVTFRCDPISEHNRLYWYRQTLGQGPEFLTYFQNEAQLEKSRLLSDRFSAERPKGSFSTLEIQRTEQGDSAMYLCASSLAGTGLLEQYFGPGTRLTVT.

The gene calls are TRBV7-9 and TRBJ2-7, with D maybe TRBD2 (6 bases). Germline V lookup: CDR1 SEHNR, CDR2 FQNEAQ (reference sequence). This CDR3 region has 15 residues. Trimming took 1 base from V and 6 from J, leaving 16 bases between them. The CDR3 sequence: CASSLVGSLAGEQYF. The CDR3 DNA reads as TGTGCCAGCAGCTTAGTAGGGTCACTAGCCGGCGAGCAGTACTTC.